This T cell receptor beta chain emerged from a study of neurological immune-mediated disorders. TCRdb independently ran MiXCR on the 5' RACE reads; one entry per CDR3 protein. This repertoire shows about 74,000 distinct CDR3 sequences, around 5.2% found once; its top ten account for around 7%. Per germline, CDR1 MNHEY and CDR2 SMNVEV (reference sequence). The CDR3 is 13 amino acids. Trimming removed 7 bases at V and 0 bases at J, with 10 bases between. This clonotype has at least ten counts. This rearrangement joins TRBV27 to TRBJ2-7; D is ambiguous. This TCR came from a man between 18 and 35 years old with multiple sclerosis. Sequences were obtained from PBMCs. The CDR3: CASKHTPSYEQYF. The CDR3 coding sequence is TGTGCCAGCAAGCACACGCCCTCCTACGAGCAGTACTTC.